This T cell receptor (beta chain) appears in the sequencing data of a study of cytomegalovirus exposure and HLA in healthy donors. Study-wide results and caveats: Among CMV-associated TCR beta chains, most appeared HLA-restricted in a later analysis. A later analysis showed HLA-associated TCR beta chains outstripping equally common others in clonal expansion. Links to common viral pathogens appeared, in a later analysis, for several of the most significant clusters.

Investigators did not record CMV serostatus for this donor. Use of 60 Vbeta and 13 Jbeta primers characterized the PCR. The protocol was immunoSEQ multiplex PCR, while the TCRdb copy is restricted to in-frame clones and leaves out a portion. Of 84,000 or so clones listed, less than 85% were seen once; the top ten hold around 15%. On this clone: The antigen remains unidentified.

The source of this sequence is a human donor in good health. Sample: PBMCs.

The CDR3 region has the DNA TGTGCCAGCATGGTGAGGGATACGCAGTATTTT. The encoded protein is CASMVRDTQYF. V usage is TRBV2 and J usage is TRBJ2-3, with unresolved D. Between the trimmed V and J ends, which lost 7 bases and 6 bases, there was a span of 8 bases. Germline V lookup: CDR1 SNHLY, CDR2 FYNNEI. The CDR3 is made up of 11 amino acids.